This is a list of T cell receptor beta chains from one sample in a study of blood T cell repertoires in COVID-19. The assay was immunoSEQ multiplex PCR, and TCRdb's table has in-frame clones only and misses some. Counted here are about 25,000 clones, 88% occurring once; the ten biggest clones make up 15% to 20%. Sequencing was performed on peripheral blood. All receptors derive from a man in his 70s with acute or convalescent COVID-19. The CDR3 runs from the conserved cysteine through the conserved F or W. The D gene is left open where the match is weak. A row's size may be missing; if present it is once, few, many or a size class.

CASSLGQAVETQYF TGCGCCAGCAGCTTGGGACAGGCTGTCGAGACCCAGTACTTC NA TRBJ2-5 TRBV5-1 NA
CASTTSGYNEQFF TGTGCCAGCACTACTAGCGGATACAATGAGCAGTTCTTC TRBD2 TRBJ2-1 TRBV12-3/TRBV12-4 few
CTSSHGTGGSQNEKLFF TGCACCAGCAGCCACGGGACAGGGGGTTCACAGAATGAAAAACTGTTTTTT NA TRBJ1-4 TRBV1 few
CASSQVTGGDGYTF TGTGCCAGCAGCCAAGTAACAGGGGGCGATGGCTACACCTTC TRBD1 TRBJ1-2 TRBV14 NA
CAGSLQGMYGYTF TGTGCCGGCAGTCTACAGGGAATGTATGGCTACACCTTC NA TRBJ1-2 TRBV27 NA
CSASRGGGSPLHF TGCAGTGCTAGTCGGGGGGGCGGTTCACCCCTCCACTTT NA TRBJ1-6 TRBV20-1 NA
CSASRITSSYEQYF TGCAGTGCTAGTAGAATTACGAGCTCCTACGAGCAGTACTTC NA TRBJ2-7 TRBV20-1 NA
CASSLIVGGEQYF TGTGCCAGCAGCCTAATAGTAGGGGGCGAGCAGTACTTC NA TRBJ2-7 TRBV5-4 NA
CARSGGGGPQETQYF TGTGCCCGCAGCGGCGGGGGGGGGCCCCAAGAGACCCAGTACTTC TRBD2 TRBJ2-5 TRBV9 medium-sized
CASSLRQPNEKLFF TGTGCCAGCTCACTCAGACAGCCGAATGAAAAACTGTTTTTT NA TRBJ1-4 TRBV18 NA
CATSRDRGMTTYEQYF TGTGCCACCAGCAGAGATCGGGGGATGACCACCTACGAGCAGTACTTC NA TRBJ2-7 TRBV15 NA
CASRSGIDHPQHF TGTGCCAGCCGGTCGGGGATAGACCATCCCCAGCATTTT NA TRBJ1-5 TRBV28 NA
CASSRWSGYDSGNTIYF TGTGCCAGCAGTAGATGGTCGGGTTACGATTCTGGAAACACCATATATTTT NA TRBJ1-3 TRBV2 NA
CASSLALVGQGAQGYGYTF TGCGCCAGCAGCTTGGCCTTGGTTGGGCAGGGGGCGCAGGGCTATGGCTACACCTTC TRBD1 TRBJ1-2 TRBV5-1 NA
CASSAGQHNSPLHF TGTGCCAGCAGCGCAGGACAGCATAATTCACCCCTCCACTTT NA TRBJ1-6 TRBV9 NA
CASSLVASGTPSYNEQFF TGTGCCAGCAGCTTGGTAGCTAGCGGGACCCCCTCCTACAATGAGCAGTTCTTC TRBD2 TRBJ2-1 TRBV5-4 NA
CASSSNDLGYGYTF TGTGCCAGCAGTTCAAACGACCTCGGGTATGGCTACACCTTC NA TRBJ1-2 TRBV7-9 NA
CASSKDGQTDTQYF TGTGCCAGCAGCAAAGACGGACAGACAGATACGCAGTATTTT NA TRBJ2-3 TRBV9 NA
CASRAKGGGDQPQHF TGTGCCAGCAGGGCCAAGGGCGGGGGAGATCAGCCCCAGCATTTT NA TRBJ1-5 TRBV7-2 once
CSVSKPGGAQYF TGCAGCGTTAGTAAACCAGGGGGCGCCCAGTACTTC TRBD1 TRBJ2-5 TRBV29-1 NA
CASSRGLAGVGTGELFF TGTGCCAGCAGCAGAGGACTAGCGGGAGTAGGTACCGGGGAGCTGTTTTTT TRBD2 TRBJ2-2 TRBV7-8 NA
CASSLGLAGVRDTQYF TGTGCCAGCAGCTTGGGGCTAGCGGGAGTTAGAGATACGCAGTATTTT TRBD2 TRBJ2-3 TRBV5-8 NA
CASSFTSQETQYF TGTGCCAGTAGTTTCACTAGCCAAGAGACCCAGTACTTC NA TRBJ2-5 TRBV19 NA
CASRSRTSMNTEAFF TGTGCCAGCAGATCTAGGACAAGTATGAACACTGAAGCTTTCTTT NA TRBJ1-1 TRBV2 NA
CSVDAKQGENSPLHF TGCAGCGTTGACGCCAAACAGGGGGAAAATTCACCCCTCCACTTT TRBD1 TRBJ1-6 TRBV29-1 NA
CASRPGLAVQETQYF TGTGCCAGCAGGCCGGGACTAGCGGTCCAAGAGACCCAGTACTTC TRBD2 TRBJ2-5 TRBV2 NA
CSASAPGLSGAEQFF TGCAGTGCTAGTGCTCCAGGACTATCTGGGGCGGAGCAGTTCTTC NA TRBJ2-1 TRBV20-1 NA
CASSLDDYSNQPQHF TGTGCCAGCAGCTTAGATGACTATAGCAATCAGCCCCAGCATTTT NA TRBJ1-5 TRBV7-6 NA
CSASFSGRLEQYF TGCAGTGCTAGTTTCAGCGGGAGACTCGAGCAGTACTTC TRBD2 TRBJ2-7 TRBV20-1 few
CASSRGASASTDTQYF TGTGCCAGCAGCCGTGGGGCCTCGGCTAGCACAGATACGCAGTATTTT NA TRBJ2-3 TRBV3-1/TRBV3-2 NA
CASSQDPSAAVNGYTF TGTGCCAGCAGCCAAGATCCCTCTGCCGCGGTTAATGGCTACACCTTC NA TRBJ1-2 TRBV4-2 NA
CASSPTGTSFHF TGTGCCAGCAGCCCGACCGGGACTAGCTTTCACTTC TRBD2 TRBJ2-5 TRBV7-8 NA
CASSSGLAGVEEQFF TGTGCCAGCAGCTCCGGACTAGCGGGAGTGGAGGAGCAGTTCTTC TRBD2 TRBJ2-1 TRBV7-2 NA
CSVEEGRAEAFF TGCAGCGTTGAAGAGGGGCGCGCTGAAGCTTTCTTT NA TRBJ1-1 TRBV29-1 NA
CASKESSYNSPLHF TGTGCCAGCAAGGAGAGCTCCTATAATTCACCCCTCCACTTT NA TRBJ1-6 TRBV3-1/TRBV3-2 once
CASRVTAFYGYTF TGTGCCAGCAGGGTGACAGCCTTCTATGGCTACACCTTC NA TRBJ1-2 TRBV27 NA
CASSSSRGYTF TGTGCCAGCAGTTCCTCGCGGGGCTACACCTTC NA TRBJ1-2 TRBV28 NA
CASSQPQVNTEAFF TGTGCCAGCAGCCAACCACAGGTGAACACTGAAGCTTTCTTT NA TRBJ1-1 TRBV4-2 NA
CASSQRLRTSGSWAGELFF TGCGCCAGCAGCCAGCGCCTGCGGACTAGCGGGAGTTGGGCCGGGGAGCTGTTTTTT TRBD2 TRBJ2-2 TRBV4-3 NA
CSVKGGLEQYF TGCAGCGTGAAAGGGGGCCTAGAGCAGTACTTC TRBD1 TRBJ2-7 TRBV29-1 NA
CSVDLFGGQETQYF TGCAGCGTTGACCTTTTCGGCGGACAAGAGACCCAGTACTTC NA TRBJ2-5 TRBV29-1 NA
CASSRRDGGGPGELFF TGTGCCAGCAGCCGAAGAGACGGCGGAGGACCCGGGGAGCTGTTTTTT NA TRBJ2-2 TRBV3-1/TRBV3-2 NA
CASSYLRPGELFF TGTGCCAGCAGTTATCTGAGGCCCGGGGAGCTGTTTTTT NA TRBJ2-2 TRBV6-2/TRBV6-3 NA
CASSQDRGYTEAFF TGCGCCAGCAGCCAAGATAGGGGGTACACTGAAGCTTTCTTT NA TRBJ1-1 TRBV4-3 NA
CASSRRGRNEQYF TGTGCCAGCAGCCGCAGAGGGAGAAACGAGCAGTACTTC NA TRBJ2-7 TRBV5-6 NA
CASSLGGNYGYTF TGCGCCAGCAGCTTGGGCGGAAACTATGGCTACACCTTC NA TRBJ1-2 TRBV5-1 NA
CASSVYTGGAFGELFF TGTGCCAGCAGCGTCTATACAGGGGGCGCTTTCGGGGAGCTGTTTTTT TRBD1 TRBJ2-2 TRBV7-2 NA
CASSLMSADTQYF TGTGCCAGCAGCTTAATGAGCGCAGATACGCAGTATTTT NA TRBJ2-3 TRBV7-3 few
CASSLGGPYEQYF TGTGCCAGCAGTTTGGGGGGGCCCTACGAGCAGTACTTC NA TRBJ2-7 TRBV27 NA
CASSWTSGRTDTQYF TGTGCCAGCAGCTGGACTAGCGGGAGAACAGATACGCAGTATTTT TRBD2 TRBJ2-3 TRBV28 NA
CASRQLAGGGFF TGTGCCAGCAGACAACTAGCGGGAGGAGGGTTCTTC TRBD2 TRBJ2-1 TRBV12-3/TRBV12-4 NA
CASSQRRAGADGELFF TGTGCCAGCAGTCAACGGCGGGCAGGGGCCGACGGGGAGCTGTTTTTT NA TRBJ2-2 TRBV6-2/TRBV6-3 few
CASSGRDSLEQFF TGTGCCAGCAGCGGCCGGGACTCCCTAGAGCAGTTCTTC NA TRBJ2-1 TRBV9 NA